This T cell receptor (beta chain) is from a study of patients and donors after allogeneic stem cell transplantation. The CDR3 covers 16 residues. The V and J ends lost 1 base and 4 bases, in that order; junction bases with no gene match: 2. CDR1 and CDR2 from the germline V gene are DFQATT and SNEGSKA (reference sequence). TCRdb itself ran the RT-PCR reads through MiXCR, one entry per CDR3 protein. This table has approximately 98,000 distinct CDR3 sequences, about a third appearing once. The receptor was isolated from a human donor who was either an allogeneic HSCT recipient or a stem cell or donor lymphocyte infusion donor (not recorded which). It is not recorded whose cells these are; they may come from a transplant donor. The sample was blood, either unsorted or a sorted T cell fraction (not recorded which). This chain connects TRBV20-1 to TRBJ2-1, with 15 bases matching TRBD2. CDR3 bases: TGCAGTGCTAGAGGGACTAGCGGGAGGGCTTACAATGAGCAGTTCTTC. Protein: CSARGTSGRAYNEQFF.